This T cell receptor (beta chain) was captured by sequencing in a study of T cells in localized non-small cell lung cancer. Overall study findings and caveats: Exceeding tumor, uninvolved adjacent lung had the highest T cell clonality. Owing to sequencing of a solitary tumor region, heterogeneity cannot be discounted.

To note about this clone: The antigen remains undetermined.

This CDR3 spans 15 amino acids. Deletions cut 3 bases from V and 2 bases from J, with 9 bases between. The germline V gene has CDR1 SGDLS and CDR2 YYNGEE. Repertoires were generated with immunoSEQ multiplex PCR, while TCRdb's copy carries only in-frame clones and drops some. The data show tens of thousands of clones, with about 87% seen just once and about 16% held by the top ten. This specimen consisted of peripheral blood, obtained before any cancer treatment. V gene TRBV9 combines with J gene TRBJ1-6; D unresolved. The sequence came from a man aged 40 to 75 with stage I squamous cell lung carcinoma. CDR3 amino acids: CASSAQSAYNSPLHF. DNA of the CDR3: TGTGCCAGCAGCGCACAAAGCGCCTATAATTCACCCCTCCACTTT.